A single sample is the source of the 30 T cell receptor beta chains below, sequenced in a study of blood T cell repertoires in COVID-19. Repertoires were generated with immunoSEQ multiplex PCR, while TCRdb's copy carries only in-frame clones and drops some. Here the sample spans fewer than 300,000 clones, roughly nine tenths being singletons. The sequenced material came from peripheral blood. These TCRs come from a woman aged 25 to 45 with COVID-19, enrolled during active disease.

Turning to this clone: The junction and the germline gene differ at one end; a read error may be behind it. The chain has TRBV29-1 and TRBJ1-2; D remains unclear. The CDR3 spans 11 residues. In germline, CDR1 is SQVTM, CDR2 ANQGSEA. The chain's CDR3 is CSLDGRAGYTF. The DNA of the CDR3 is TGCAGCCTTGACGGGAGGGCTGGCTACACCTTC.

The rearrangement uses TRBV27 and TRBJ1-1, with 9 positions matching TRBD1. With V trimmed by 6 bases and J by 1 base, 3 bases remained unmatched. The CDR3 has 14 amino acids. From germline, CDR1 is MNHEY and CDR2 SMNVEV (reference sequence). This CDR3 is CASRATGGNTEAFF. The CDR3 DNA is TGTGCCAGCAGGGCGACAGGGGGGAACACTGAAGCTTTCTTT.

The V gene is TRBV5-4, the J gene TRBJ2-3; TRBD2 agrees at 8 bases. This CDR3 contains 16 residues. Germline CDR1 reads SGHNT; CDR2 reads YYREEE (reference sequence). Unmatched junction bases numbered 13, after V lost 4 bases and J lost 6 bases. The CDR3 protein is CASSRRLATQQDTQYF. In DNA, the CDR3 is TGTGCCAGCAGCCGGAGACTAGCGACCCAACAGGATACGCAGTATTTT.

This sequence joins TRBV27 and TRBJ2-1, with 7 bases identical to TRBD1. V shed 2 bases, J shed 6 bases, and the junction held 10 bases outside the gene matches. This CDR3 comprises 16 residues. From germline, CDR1 is MNHEY and CDR2 SMNVEV (reference sequence). The CDR3 is CASSLRDRVAFNEQFF. The DNA for the CDR3 is TGTGCCAGCAGTTTACGTGACAGGGTGGCATTCAATGAGCAGTTCTTC.

This rearrangement joins TRBV28 to TRBJ2-3; 7 positions agree with TRBD2. The CDR3 is made up of 15 amino acids. V was pared by 3 bases and J by 2 bases, with 5 bases of the junction left unmatched. Germline lookup yields CDR1 MDHEN and CDR2 SYDVKM. CDR3 in amino acids: CASSLSSGFTDTQYF. The CDR3 DNA reads TGTGCCAGCAGTTTGTCTAGCGGCTTCACAGATACGCAGTATTTT. The full variable domain, its missing parts supplied by reference TRBV28 and TRBJ2-3, is DVKVTQSSRYLVKRTGEKVFLECVQDMDHENMFWYRQDPGLGLRLIYFSYDVKMKEKGDIPEGYSVSREKKERFSLILESASTNQTSMYLCASSLSSGFTDTQYFGPGTRLTVL.

This clone was seen a single time. V gene TRBV3-1 (or the pseudogene TRBV3-2) combines with J gene TRBJ1-5; D is possibly TRBD1 (6 bases). The V end was cut by 2 bases, the J end by 0 bases, with 17 bases between. The CDR3 runs 18 residues. From germline, CDR1 is LGHDT and CDR2 YNNKEL (reference sequence). The CDR3 protein is CASSQHTTGSYSNQPQHF. In nucleotides, the CDR3 is TGTGCCAGCAGCCAACATACTACAGGGTCCTATAGCAATCAGCCCCAGCATTTT.

The chain couples TRBV5-4 to TRBJ1-6; D perhaps matches TRBD1 (6 bases). V was shortened by 4 bases and J by 17 bases, with 19 bases between the two germline ends. The V gene's germline CDR1 is SGHNT and CDR2 YYREEE (reference sequence). The CDR3 runs 13 residues. The CDR3: CASSPEPKGVIHF. For the CDR3, the DNA is TGTGCCAGCAGCCCGGAGCCCAAGGGGGTTATCCACTTT.

The V gene is TRBV2, the J gene TRBJ1-4; a weak D match, TRBD1 (6 bases). CDR1 and CDR2 from the germline V gene are SNHLY and FYNNEI. This CDR3 comprises 15 residues. Trimming removed 3 bases at V and 5 bases at J, with 13 bases between. CDR3 nucleotide sequence: TGTGCCAGCAGTGAGGAGTACAGGGAAAATGAAAAACTGTTTTTT. Translation: CASSEEYRENEKLFF.

This clone was observed a few times. The V and J genes are TRBV7-2 and TRBJ1-1; 7 bases agree with TRBD1. Looked up from germline, CDR1 is SGHTA and CDR2 is FQGNSA. The CDR3 loop spans 15 amino acids. V dropped 2 bases and J dropped 4; count of bases not matched to a gene: 7. The chain's CDR3 is CASSLPTGVATEAFF. As DNA, the CDR3 is TGTGCCAGCAGCTTACCCACAGGGGTTGCCACTGAAGCTTTCTTT.

The V gene is TRBV7-9, the J gene TRBJ2-2, with D perhaps TRBD1 (5 bases). V gave up 5 bases and J gave up 1 base, with 17 bases separating them. In germline, CDR1 is SEHNR, CDR2 FQNEAQ (reference sequence). This CDR3 is 17 amino acids long. The CDR3 spells CASSRPTVGKNTGELFF. The CDR3 nucleotides are TGTGCCAGCAGCCGCCCGACAGTCGGTAAGAACACCGGGGAGCTGTTTTTT.

In its sample, this clone was seen a few times. The chain carries TRBV20-1 and TRBJ2-7; perhaps TRBD1 as D (5 bases). V was shortened by 2 bases and J by 6 bases, with 8 bases between the two germline ends. This CDR3 has 11 amino acids. Germline assignment: CDR1 DFQATT and CDR2 SNEGSKA (reference sequence). The CDR3 here is CSARQGREQYF. As DNA, the CDR3 is TGCAGTGCTAGACAGGGCCGCGAGCAGTACTTC.

This chain connects TRBV28 to TRBJ1-6; TRBD1 is a possible D gene (5 bases). This CDR3 contains 15 residues. Germline-derived CDR1 and CDR2 are MDHEN and SYDVKM. Trimming left V 5 bases short and J 3 bases short, with 11 bases between. The CDR3 here is CASSPGVIYNSPLHF. The DNA for the CDR3 is TGTGCCAGCAGTCCGGGGGTAATCTATAATTCACCCCTCCACTTT. Full variable domain (missing parts from reference TRBV28 and TRBJ1-6): DVKVTQSSRYLVKRTGEKVFLECVQDMDHENMFWYRQDPGLGLRLIYFSYDVKMKEKGDIPEGYSVSREKKERFSLILESASTNQTSMYLCASSPGVIYNSPLHFGNGTRLTVT.

This chain joins TRBV5-6 and TRBJ1-4; 8 positions match TRBD1. Germline V gene data show CDR1 as SGHDT and CDR2 as YYEEEE. CDR3 length equals 14 residues. After removal of 3 bases from V and 7 bases from J, the junction contained 5 bases not matched to a gene. The CDR3 loop is CASSSRTGSEKLFF. CDR3 DNA: TGTGCCAGCAGCTCCCGGACAGGGAGTGAAAAACTGTTTTTT.

The rearrangement links TRBV27 to TRBJ1-5; the match to TRBD1 covers 7 bases. Germline V gene sequence: CDR1 MNHEY, CDR2 SMNVEV (reference sequence). The junction had 15 bases not matched to a gene; V was cut back by 5 bases and J by 2 bases. The CDR3 is 18 residues long. The CDR3 nucleotides are TGTGCCAGCAGTCCCCGACAGGGAGGCGCGGATGGCAATCAGCCCCAGCATTTT. The encoded protein is CASSPRQGGADGNQPQHF.

The genes are TRBV27 and TRBJ1-5; 9 bases agree with TRBD1. Germline CDR1 MNHEY, CDR2 SMNVEV (reference sequence). The CDR3 consists of 16 residues. Germline trimming cut 7 bases from V and 3 bases from J; bases unmatched to any gene: 10. The CDR3: CASKAPGTGYNQPQHF. The CDR3 DNA reads TGTGCCAGCAAAGCCCCCGGGACAGGGTACAATCAGCCCCAGCATTTT.

The rearrangement links TRBV5-8 to TRBJ2-7; TRBD2 matches at 12 bases. The ends lost 1 base at V and 2 bases at J; junction bases unmatched: 7. This CDR3 comprises 17 residues. The V gene's germline CDR1 is SGHTS and CDR2 YDEGEE. In nucleotides, the CDR3 is TGTGCCAGCAGCTTGACGGGGGCTAGCGGGAGGGCCTACGAGCAGTACTTC. Its protein product is CASSLTGASGRAYEQYF.

The chain links TRBV7-2 to TRBJ2-1, with D hard to call. The CDR3 totals 12 residues. Looked up from germline, CDR1 is SGHTA and CDR2 is FQGNSA. Trimming left V 3 bases short and J 6 bases short, with 6 bases between. The CDR3 DNA sequence: TGTGCCAGCAGCTTGAGGTCCAATGAGCAGTTCTTC. This gives the protein CASSLRSNEQFF.

The table lists this clone with a count of one. The sample holds other DNA sequences that translate to the same CDR3. The chain is built from TRBV6-1 and TRBJ1-2; no reliable D call. CDR1 and CDR2 (germline): MNHNS, SASEGT. This CDR3 comprises 13 residues. V shed 3 bases and J shed 3 bases, with 8 bases lying between them. The CDR3 coding sequence is TGTGCCAGCAGTGACCGGGGAGACTATGGCTACACCTTC. This encodes CASSDRGDYGYTF.

The V and J genes are TRBV19 and TRBJ1-1; 7 nucleotides line up with TRBD1. The germline V gene encodes CDR1 LNHDA and CDR2 SQIVND (reference sequence). This CDR3 is built from 11 residues. Trimming removed 7 bases from V and 11 bases from J; junction bases left unmatched: 7. DNA for the CDR3: TGTGCCAGTACCGCGGACAGGTCGGCTTTCTTT. Translated, it gives CASTADRSAFF.

This chain links TRBV11-2 with TRBJ2-2; D uncertain. Per germline, CDR1 SGHAT and CDR2 FQNNGV. Trimming took 0 bases from V and 1 from J, leaving 9 bases between them. This CDR3 is 16 amino acids long. The CDR3 here is CASSLEGAKNTGELFF. In DNA form, the CDR3 reads TGTGCCAGCAGCTTAGAAGGAGCGAAGAACACCGGGGAGCTGTTTTTT.

This chain links TRBV19 with TRBJ1-1; unclear D gene. Trimming left V 5 bases short and J 1 base short, with 8 bases between. CDR3 size: 13 residues. Per the germline V gene, CDR1 is LNHDA and CDR2 is SQIVND (reference sequence). In DNA, the CDR3 is TGTGCCAGTAGTGTCGGGAAGAACACTGAAGCTTTCTTT. It encodes CASSVGKNTEAFF.

This clone was detected only a few times. The chain is built from TRBV25-1 and TRBJ1-1; D remains unclear. CDR1 MGHDK and CDR2 SYGVNS come from the germline V gene. CDR3 length equals 14 residues. Trimming took 3 bases from V and 1 from J, leaving 9 bases between them. Here the CDR3 DNA reads TGTGCCAGCAGTGATGCCCTAAAGAACACTGAAGCTTTCTTT. Protein sequence: CASSDALKNTEAFF.

V is TRBV5-1 and J is TRBJ2-7, with 8 bases matching TRBD1. The germline gives CDR1 SGHRS, CDR2 YFSETQ. The CDR3 extends over 15 amino acids. V lost 0 bases to trimming and J lost 3 bases; unmatched junction nucleotides: 5. The CDR3 spells CASSLALGQGYEQYF. The CDR3 nucleotides are TGCGCCAGCAGCTTGGCACTTGGACAGGGCTACGAGCAGTACTTC.

This chain uses TRBV29-1 with TRBJ1-1; the D gene is possibly TRBD1 (5 bases). Deletions cut 4 bases from V and 0 bases from J, with 9 bases between. The CDR3 is made up of 13 amino acids. The V gene's germline CDR1 is SQVTM and CDR2 ANQGSEA. The CDR3 protein is CSVVQAMNTEAFF. CDR3 sequence (DNA): TGCAGCGTTGTACAGGCGATGAACACTGAAGCTTTCTTT.

The chain joins TRBV18 to TRBJ1-1; TRBD1 matches at 7 bases. The ends lost 6 bases at V and 0 bases at J; junction bases unmatched: 10. CDR3 size: 16 residues. Germline CDR1 KGHSH, CDR2 LQKENI. CDR3: CASSPGTVTLNTEAFF. The CDR3, as DNA: TGTGCCAGCTCCCCCGGGACAGTGACTCTGAACACTGAAGCTTTCTTT.

This chain joins TRBV27 and TRBJ1-5; 10 nucleotides line up with TRBD1. The CDR3 is 15 amino acids. The V segment lost 4 bases and the J segment 6 bases; nucleotides outside the gene matches: 6. Germline V lookup: CDR1 MNHEY, CDR2 SMNVEV (reference sequence). In DNA, the CDR3 is TGTGCCAGCAGTTCTTTTGGGACAGGGGCTCAGCCCCAGCATTTT. Translated, it gives CASSSFGTGAQPQHF.

The CDR3 region is CASSLVDGRGGYTF. The CDR3 DNA reads TGTGCCAGCAGCTTAGTAGATGGCAGGGGTGGCTACACCTTC. This chain connects TRBV11-2 to TRBJ1-2; possibly TRBD1 for D (6 bases). The germline V gene encodes CDR1 SGHAT and CDR2 FQNNGV. V was shortened by 1 base and J by 7 bases, with 13 bases between the two germline ends. This CDR3 has 14 residues.

J is TRBJ1-2 and V is TRBV28; 9 nucleotides agree with TRBD1. The length of the CDR3 is 15 residues. The germline gives CDR1 MDHEN, CDR2 SYDVKM. Germline trimming cut 1 base from V and 4 bases from J; bases unmatched to any gene: 4. The CDR3 coding sequence is TGTGCCAGCAGTTTATTAAGGGACAGGGTCTATGGCTACACCTTC. Residues: CASSLLRDRVYGYTF.

This clone was observed once. V usage is TRBV3-1 (or the pseudogene TRBV3-2) and J usage is TRBJ1-1; no definite D call. The CDR3 is made up of 13 amino acids. Trimming cost V 3 bases and J 0 bases, with 5 bases left between them. CDR1 is LGHDT, CDR2 YNNKEL, per germline (reference sequence). The CDR3 coding sequence is TGTGCCAGCAGCCACCAGTTGAACACTGAAGCTTTCTTT. As protein: CASSHQLNTEAFF.

This clone turned up a few times. The gene calls are TRBV5-6 and TRBJ1-1, with 8 bases fitting TRBD1. V lost 0 bases, J lost 0 bases, and 4 bases stayed unmatched. There are 16 residues in the CDR3. In germline, CDR1 is SGHDT, CDR2 YYEEEE. The CDR3 spells CASSLAGTGMNTEAFF. CDR3 in DNA: TGTGCCAGCAGCTTGGCAGGGACAGGCATGAACACTGAAGCTTTCTTT.